Sequencing of this T cell receptor beta chain was carried out in a study of PD-1 blockade in classical Hodgkin lymphoma. Whole-study results and caveats: According to reports, newly diagnosed patients had lower baseline TCR diversity than healthy donors, and relapsed/refractory patients had lower baseline TCR diversity still. Complete responders' baseline diversity resembled that of newly diagnosed patients.

V shed 4 bases and J shed 5 bases, with 14 bases lying between them. The germline CDR1 and CDR2 sequences are SQVTM and ANQGSEA. This CDR3 has 13 residues. About this clone: Its specificity is unknown.

No patient escaped relapse after autologous stem cell transplantation, and brentuximab vedotin exposure varied. Repertoires were generated with immunoSEQ multiplex PCR, while TCRdb's copy carries only in-frame clones and drops some. The table lists around 50,000 clones, approximately 90% of them singletons. The chain is built from TRBV29-1 and TRBJ2-5; D assignment may be TRBD1 or TRBD2 (7 bases each). The sequence came from a human donor with classical Hodgkin lymphoma. The sample in question was peripheral blood mononuclear cells (PBMCs), obtained before the second cycle of nivolumab. CDR3 nucleotide sequence: TGCAGCGTTGCCTTCAGGGGGGGGGAGACCCAGTACTTC. Its translation: CSVAFRGGETQYF. Using reference TRBV29-1 and TRBJ2-5 for the parts outside the CDR3, the full variable domain is SAVISQKPSRDICQRGTSLTIQCQVDSQVTMMFWYRQQPGQSLTLIATANQGSEATYESGFVIDKFPISRPNLTFSTLTVSNMSPEDSSIYLCSVAFRGGETQYFGPGTRLLVL.